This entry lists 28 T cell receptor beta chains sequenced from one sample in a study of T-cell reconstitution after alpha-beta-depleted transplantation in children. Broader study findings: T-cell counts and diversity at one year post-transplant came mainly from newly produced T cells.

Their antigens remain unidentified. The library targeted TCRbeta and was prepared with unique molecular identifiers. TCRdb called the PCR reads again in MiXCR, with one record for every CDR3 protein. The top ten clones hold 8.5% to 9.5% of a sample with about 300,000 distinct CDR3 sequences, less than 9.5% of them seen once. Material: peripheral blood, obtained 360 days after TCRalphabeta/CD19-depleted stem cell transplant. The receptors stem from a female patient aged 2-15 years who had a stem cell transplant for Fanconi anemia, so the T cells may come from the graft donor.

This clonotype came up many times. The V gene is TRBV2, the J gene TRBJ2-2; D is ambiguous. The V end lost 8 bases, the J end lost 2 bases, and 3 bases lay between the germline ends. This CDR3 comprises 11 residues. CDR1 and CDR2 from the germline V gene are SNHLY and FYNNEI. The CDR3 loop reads CASFNTGELFF. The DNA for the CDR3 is TGTGCCAGCTTTAACACCGGGGAGCTGTTTTTT.

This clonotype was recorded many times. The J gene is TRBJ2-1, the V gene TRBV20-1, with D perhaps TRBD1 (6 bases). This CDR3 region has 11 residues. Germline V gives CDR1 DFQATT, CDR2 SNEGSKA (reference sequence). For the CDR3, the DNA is TGCAGCTACAGGGTTTACAATGAGCAGTTCTTC. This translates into CSYRVYNEQFF.

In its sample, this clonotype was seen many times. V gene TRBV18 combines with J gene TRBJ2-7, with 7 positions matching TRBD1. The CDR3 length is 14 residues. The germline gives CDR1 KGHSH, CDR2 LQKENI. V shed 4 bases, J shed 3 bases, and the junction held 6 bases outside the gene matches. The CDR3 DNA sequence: TGTGCCAGCTCACACAGGGGTTTAGACTACGAGCAGTACTTC. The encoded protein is CASSHRGLDYEQYF.

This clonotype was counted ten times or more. The CDR3 nucleotides read TGCGCCAGCAGGGGTCCACCCAATGAGCAGTTCTTC. Translated, it gives CASRGPPNEQFF. The genes are TRBV5-1 and TRBJ2-1; D is ambiguous. CDR3 length: 12 amino acids. Germline V lookup: CDR1 SGHRS, CDR2 YFSETQ. Trimming removed 5 bases at V and 6 bases at J, with 9 bases between.

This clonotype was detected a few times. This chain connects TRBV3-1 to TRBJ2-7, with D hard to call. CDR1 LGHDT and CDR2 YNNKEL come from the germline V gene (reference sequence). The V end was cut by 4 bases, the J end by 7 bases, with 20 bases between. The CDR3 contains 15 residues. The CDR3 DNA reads TGTGCCAGCAGCCGGGTCGGACCTAAAGTAGGGGAGCAGTACTTC. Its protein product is CASSRVGPKVGEQYF.

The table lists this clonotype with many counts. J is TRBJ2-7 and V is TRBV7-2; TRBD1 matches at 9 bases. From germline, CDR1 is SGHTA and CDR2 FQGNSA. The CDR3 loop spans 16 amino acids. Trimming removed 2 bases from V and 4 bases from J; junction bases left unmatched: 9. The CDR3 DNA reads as TGTGCCAGCAGCTTATGGATCACGACAGGGGGGTACGAGCAGTACTTC. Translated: CASSLWITTGGYEQYF.

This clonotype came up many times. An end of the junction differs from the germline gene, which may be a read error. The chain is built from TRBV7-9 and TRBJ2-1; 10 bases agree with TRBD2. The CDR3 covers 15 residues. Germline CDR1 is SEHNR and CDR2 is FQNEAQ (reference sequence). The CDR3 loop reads CASSLAGARKNEQFF. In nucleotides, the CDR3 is TGTGCCAGCAGCCTAGCGGGAGCGAGGAAAAATGAGCAGTTCTTC.

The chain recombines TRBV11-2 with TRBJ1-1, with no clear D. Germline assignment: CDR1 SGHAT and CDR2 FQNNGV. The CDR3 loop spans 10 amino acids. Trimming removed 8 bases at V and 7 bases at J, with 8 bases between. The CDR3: CASGRNEAFF. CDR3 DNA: TGTGCCAGCGGACGGAATGAAGCTTTCTTT. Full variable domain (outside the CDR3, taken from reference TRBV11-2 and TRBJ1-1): EAGVAQSPRYKIIEKRQSVAFWCNPISGHATLYWYQQILGQGPKLLIQFQNNGVVDDSQLPKDRFSAERLKGVDSTLKIQPAKLEDSAVYLCASGRNEAFFGQGTRLTVV.

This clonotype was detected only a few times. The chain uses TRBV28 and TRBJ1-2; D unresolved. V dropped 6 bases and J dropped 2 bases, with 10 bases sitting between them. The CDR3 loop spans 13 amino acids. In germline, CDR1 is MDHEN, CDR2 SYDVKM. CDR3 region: CASRQQPNYGYTF. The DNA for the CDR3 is TGTGCCAGCAGGCAGCAACCCAACTATGGCTACACCTTC.

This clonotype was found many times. The CDR3 coding sequence is TGTGCCAGCAGCCAAGAGGGACCACACAGGCCTGCACATAGACGGGAAGATACGCAGTATTTT. This translates into CASSQEGPHRPAHRREDTQYF. The chain recombines TRBV4-2 with TRBJ2-3; D possibly uses TRBD1 or TRBD2 (5 bases each). CDR1 LGHNA and CDR2 YNFKEQ come from the germline V gene. V was clipped by 0 bases and J by 5 bases, with 30 bases between them. The CDR3 consists of 21 residues.

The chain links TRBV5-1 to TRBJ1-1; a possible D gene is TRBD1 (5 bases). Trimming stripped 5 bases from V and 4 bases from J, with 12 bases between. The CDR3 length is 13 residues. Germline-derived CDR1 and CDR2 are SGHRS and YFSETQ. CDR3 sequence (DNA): TGCGCCAGCAGATGGGGCTTGGGCACTGAAGCTTTCTTT. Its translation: CASRWGLGTEAFF.

This CDR3 reads CASSSPAGTNYGYTF. The CDR3 DNA reads as TGTGCCAGCAGCTCGCCGGCAGGGACTAACTATGGCTACACCTTC. The rearrangement links TRBV11-2 to TRBJ1-2; D perhaps matches TRBD1 (5 bases). The germline V gene encodes CDR1 SGHAT and CDR2 FQNNGV. This CDR3 spans 15 amino acids. Trimming removed 4 bases from V and 0 bases from J, with 12 bases in between.

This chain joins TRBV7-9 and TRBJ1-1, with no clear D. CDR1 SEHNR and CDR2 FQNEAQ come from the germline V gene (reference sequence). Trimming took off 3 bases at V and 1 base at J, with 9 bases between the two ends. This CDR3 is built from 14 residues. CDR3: CASSFYSENTEAFF. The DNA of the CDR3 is TGTGCCAGCAGCTTTTACTCAGAGAACACTGAAGCTTTCTTT. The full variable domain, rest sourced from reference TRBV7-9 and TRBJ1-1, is DTGVSQNPRHKITKRGQNVTFRCDPISEHNRLYWYRQTLGQGPEFLTYFQNEAQLEKSRLLSDRFSAERPKGSFSTLEIQRTEQGDSAMYLCASSFYSENTEAFFGQGTRLTVV.

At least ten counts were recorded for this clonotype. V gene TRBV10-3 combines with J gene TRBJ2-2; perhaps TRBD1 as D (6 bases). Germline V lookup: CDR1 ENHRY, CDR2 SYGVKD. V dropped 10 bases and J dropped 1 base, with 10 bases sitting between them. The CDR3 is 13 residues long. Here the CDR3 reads CATTGQNTGELFF. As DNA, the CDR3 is TGTGCCACAACGGGACAGAACACCGGGGAGCTGTTTTTT.

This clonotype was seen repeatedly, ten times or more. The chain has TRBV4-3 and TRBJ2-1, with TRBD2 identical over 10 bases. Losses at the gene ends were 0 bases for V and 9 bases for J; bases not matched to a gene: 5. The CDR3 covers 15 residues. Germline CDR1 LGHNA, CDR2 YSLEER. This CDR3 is CASSQDASGGPEQFF. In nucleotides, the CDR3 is TGCGCCAGCAGCCAAGATGCTAGCGGGGGACCTGAGCAGTTCTTC.

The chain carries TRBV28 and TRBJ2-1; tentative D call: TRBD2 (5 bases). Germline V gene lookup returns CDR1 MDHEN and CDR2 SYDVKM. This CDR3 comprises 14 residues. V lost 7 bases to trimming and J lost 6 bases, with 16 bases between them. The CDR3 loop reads CASTPGSMGNEQFF. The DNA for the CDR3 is TGTGCCAGCACCCCGGGGTCTATGGGCAATGAGCAGTTCTTC.

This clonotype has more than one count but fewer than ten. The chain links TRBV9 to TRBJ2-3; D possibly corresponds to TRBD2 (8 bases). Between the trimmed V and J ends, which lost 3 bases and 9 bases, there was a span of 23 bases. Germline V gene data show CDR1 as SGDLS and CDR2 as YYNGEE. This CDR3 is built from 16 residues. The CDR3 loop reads CASSETGTAGTRTQYF. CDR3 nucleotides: TGTGCCAGCAGCGAAACCGGGACAGCCGGGACTAGGACGCAGTATTTT.

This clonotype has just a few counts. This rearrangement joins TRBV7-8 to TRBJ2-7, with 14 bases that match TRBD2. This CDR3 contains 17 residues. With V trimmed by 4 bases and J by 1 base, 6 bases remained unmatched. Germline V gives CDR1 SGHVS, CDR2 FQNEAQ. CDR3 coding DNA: TGTGCCAGCAGCTGGGGACTAGCGGGGGCCCATTCCTACGAGCAGTACTTC. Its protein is CASSWGLAGAHSYEQYF.

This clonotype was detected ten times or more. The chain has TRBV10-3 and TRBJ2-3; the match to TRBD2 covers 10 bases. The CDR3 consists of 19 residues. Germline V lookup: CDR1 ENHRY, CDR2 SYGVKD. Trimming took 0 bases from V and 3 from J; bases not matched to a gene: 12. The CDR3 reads CAISESLAGDRGWTDTQYF. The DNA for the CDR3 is TGTGCCATCAGTGAGTCGCTAGCGGGAGATAGAGGTTGGACAGATACGCAGTATTTT.

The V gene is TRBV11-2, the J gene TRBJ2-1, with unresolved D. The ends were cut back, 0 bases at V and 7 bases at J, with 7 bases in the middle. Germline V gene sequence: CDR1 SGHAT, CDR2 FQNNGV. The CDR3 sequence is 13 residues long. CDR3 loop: CASSLDYQNEQFF. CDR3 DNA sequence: TGTGCCAGCAGCTTAGATTATCAAAATGAGCAGTTCTTC. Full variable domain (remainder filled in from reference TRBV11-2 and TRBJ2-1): EAGVAQSPRYKIIEKRQSVAFWCNPISGHATLYWYQQILGQGPKLLIQFQNNGVVDDSQLPKDRFSAERLKGVDSTLKIQPAKLEDSAVYLCASSLDYQNEQFFGPGTRLTVL.

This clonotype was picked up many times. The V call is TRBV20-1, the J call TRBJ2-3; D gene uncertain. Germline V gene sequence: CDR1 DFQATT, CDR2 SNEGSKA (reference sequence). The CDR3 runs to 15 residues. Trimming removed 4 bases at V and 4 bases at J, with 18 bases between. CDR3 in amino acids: CSAKALADVSDTQYF. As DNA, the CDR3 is TGCAGTGCTAAGGCGCTGGCGGATGTTTCAGATACGCAGTATTTT.

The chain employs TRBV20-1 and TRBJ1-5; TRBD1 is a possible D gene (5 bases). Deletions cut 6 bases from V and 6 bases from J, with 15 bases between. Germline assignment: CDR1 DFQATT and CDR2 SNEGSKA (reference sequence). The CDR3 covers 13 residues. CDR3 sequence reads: CSAYGTQTQPQHF. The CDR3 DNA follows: TGCAGTGCATACGGGACGCAAACTCAGCCCCAGCATTTT.

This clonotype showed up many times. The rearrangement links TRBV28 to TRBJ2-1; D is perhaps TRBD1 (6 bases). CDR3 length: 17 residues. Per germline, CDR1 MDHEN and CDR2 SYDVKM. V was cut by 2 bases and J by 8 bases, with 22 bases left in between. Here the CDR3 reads CASSLAVGQLDGDEQFF. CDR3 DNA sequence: TGTGCCAGCAGTTTAGCCGTTGGACAGTTGGATGGGGATGAGCAGTTCTTC. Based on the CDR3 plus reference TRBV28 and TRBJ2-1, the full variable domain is DVKVTQSSRYLVKRTGEKVFLECVQDMDHENMFWYRQDPGLGLRLIYFSYDVKMKEKGDIPEGYSVSREKKERFSLILESASTNQTSMYLCASSLAVGQLDGDEQFFGPGTRLTVL.

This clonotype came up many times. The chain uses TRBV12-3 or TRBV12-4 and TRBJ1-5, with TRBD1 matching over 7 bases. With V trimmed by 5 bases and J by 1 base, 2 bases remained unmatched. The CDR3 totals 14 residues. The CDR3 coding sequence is TGTGCCAGCAGTCGCAGGGGGAGCAATCAGCCCCAGCATTTT. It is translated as CASSRRGSNQPQHF.

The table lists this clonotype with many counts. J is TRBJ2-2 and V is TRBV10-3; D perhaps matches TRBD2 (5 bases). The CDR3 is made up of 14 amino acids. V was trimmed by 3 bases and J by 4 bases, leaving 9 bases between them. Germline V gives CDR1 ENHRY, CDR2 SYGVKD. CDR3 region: CAISDSDSTGELFF. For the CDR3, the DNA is TGTGCCATCAGTGACTCGGACTCCACCGGGGAGCTGTTTTTT.

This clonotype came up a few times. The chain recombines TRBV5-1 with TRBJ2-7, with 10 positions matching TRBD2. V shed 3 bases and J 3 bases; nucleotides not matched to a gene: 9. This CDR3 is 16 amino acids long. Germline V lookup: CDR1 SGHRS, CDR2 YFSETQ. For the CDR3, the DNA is TGCGCCAGCAGCTCAGAGACTAGCGGGCCGAGCTACGAGCAGTACTTC. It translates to CASSSETSGPSYEQYF.

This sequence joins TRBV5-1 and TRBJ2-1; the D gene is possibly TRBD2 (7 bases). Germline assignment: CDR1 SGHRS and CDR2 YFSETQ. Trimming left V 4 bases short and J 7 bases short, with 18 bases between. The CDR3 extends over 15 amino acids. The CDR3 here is CASSRRGAKRNEQFF. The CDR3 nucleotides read TGCGCCAGCAGCCGTCGGGGGGCCAAGCGAAATGAGCAGTTCTTC.

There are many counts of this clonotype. This CDR3 is CSVPYFRSYNEQFF. The CDR3 DNA reads as TGCAGTGTCCCCTATTTCCGCTCCTACAATGAGCAGTTCTTC. This chain connects TRBV20-1 to TRBJ2-1; D ambiguous. Deletions cut 7 bases from V and 0 bases from J, with 13 bases between. Germline CDR1 and CDR2: DFQATT and SNEGSKA (reference sequence). This CDR3 region has 14 residues.